Given below is one T cell receptor beta chain in context. This entry is derived from a study of blood T cell repertoires in COVID-19. Overall study: Both acute and convalescent COVID-19 samples were obtained from the United States, Italy and Spain. T cells, B-cell-depleted T cells, or PBMCs provided the cDNA or gDNA that served as material.

Per the study methods: Amplifying reference gene primers gave estimates of nucleated cell counts. The data were produced by immunoSEQ multiplex PCR, yet TCRdb's version contains in-frame clones alone and is incomplete. V, J and clone size are taken as reported in that table, and D and trimming were inferred from the DNA itself. In the table there are more than 30,000 clones, approximately 90% of which are singletons. The CDR3 loop spans 15 amino acids. Germline assignment: CDR1 KGHDR and CDR2 SFDVKD. The V end was cut by 4 bases, the J end by 1 base, with 12 bases between. Sequenced sample: peripheral blood. The chain has TRBV24-1 and TRBJ1-2; D is ambiguous. The TCR originated in a woman aged 80 or over with active or convalescent COVID-19. The CDR3 DNA sequence: TGTGCCACCAGTGAAAGCGGACGGGGTAACTATGGCTACACCTTC. Protein sequence: CATSESGRGNYGYTF.